This TCR beta chain was observed in a study of cytomegalovirus exposure and HLA in healthy donors. Study as a whole: Findings of an earlier analysis included roughly 120 million unique TCR beta sequences from 170 million or so T cells.

The study ran its PCR with 60 Vbeta and 13 Jbeta primers. Method: immunoSEQ multiplex PCR; TCRdb's copy keeps in-frame clones and lacks some. Altogether about 170,000 clones are present, about four fifths being singletons, with the ten largest covering about 1.6%. Comments on this clone: What it binds is unknown.

Study conclusions and caveats: Later findings reportedly placed an Asian-associated ancestry cluster below the approximately 620-donor mean for N-insertions. Associated with cytomegalovirus, according to the listing, were around 160 TCR beta chains.

The length of the CDR3 is 17 residues. Germline CDR1 is SGHVS and CDR2 is FQNEAQ. V shed 5 bases and J 0 bases; nucleotides not matched to a gene: 9. The chain employs TRBV7-8 and TRBJ2-1; 8 bases agree with TRBD1. The sequence was obtained from a girl aged 10 to 17 in good health and CMV-seropositive. The sample comprised PBMCs. DNA for the CDR3: TGTGCCAGCAGCCCCAAGACAGGGGCTAGCTCCTACAATGAGCAGTTCTTC. Amino acids: CASSPKTGASSYNEQFF. The variable domain in full, with the rest retrieved from reference TRBV7-8 and TRBJ2-1, is GAGVSQSPRYKVAKRGQDVALRCDPISGHVSLFWYQQALGQGPEFLTYFQNEAQLDKSGLPSDRFFAERPEGSVSTLKIQRTQQEDSAVYLCASSPKTGASSYNEQFFGPGTRLTVL.